The entry that follows covers one T cell receptor beta chain sequence. V lost 7 bases, J lost 8 bases, and 17 bases lay in between. Germline V lookup: CDR1 SQVTM, CDR2 ANQGSEA. This CDR3 is built from 12 residues. This specimen comes from a study of blood T cell repertoires in COVID-19. Study at large: PBMCs, B-cell-depleted T cells, or T cells provided the cDNA or gDNA that made up the material.

Categorization into cohorts depended on clinical history that participants reported. Cohort 3 recovery required two negative PCRs, clearance, or symptom resolution. In the original analysis: Estimated nucleated cell counts came from reference gene primer amplification. Libraries were prepared by immunoSEQ multiplex PCR; TCRdb keeps only in-frame clonotypes and omits some of them. V and J calls and clone size are given by that table; D and trimming were obtained from the DNA. The repertoire consists of some 400,000 clones, with approximately 92% occurring once and the leading ten covering 0.9% to 1.2%.

The sequence came from a man aged 25 to 45 who had recovered from COVID-19. The chain links TRBV29-1 to TRBJ1-2; D is perhaps TRBD1 (5 bases). The sample consisted of PBMCs or T cells enriched from blood (not recorded which). The CDR3, as DNA: TGCAGCGCTACTCAAGGGGCTGGAGGCTACACCTTC. As protein: CSATQGAGGYTF.